Listed below are T cell receptor beta chains from one sample, sequenced in a study of T cell responses to AZD1222 COVID-19 vaccine. The repertoire was sequenced with immunoSEQ multiplex PCR; TCRdb's copy has only in-frame clones and lacks some. The sample contains tens of thousands of clones, roughly 85% of which appear only once. The source material was peripheral blood, sampled on day 0 of AZD1222 vaccination. The receptors originated from an adult in good health. Each CDR3 is given with its conserved first and last residue. The order of the fields is clone size, V gene, D gene, J gene, CDR3 DNA, CDR3 protein. The D gene is left open where the match is weak. Size is omitted from some rows. Given values are once, few, many or a class for expanded clones.

clone size: once
V gene: TRBV30
D gene: -
J gene: TRBJ2-3
CDR3 DNA: TGTGCCTGGAGTGCCGCCCTGGGGCATACGCAGTATTTT
CDR3 protein: CAWSAALGHTQYF

clone size: few
V gene: TRBV6-5
D gene: TRBD2
J gene: TRBJ2-1
CDR3 DNA: TGTGCCAGCAGTTCTAGCGGGGGCTCCTACAATGAGCAGTTCTTC
CDR3 protein: CASSSSGGSYNEQFF

clone size: -
V gene: TRBV6-5
D gene: -
J gene: TRBJ1-6
CDR3 DNA: TGTGCCAGCAGTTACTCGATTTGGAATTCACCCCTCCACTTT
CDR3 protein: CASSYSIWNSPLHF

clone size: -
V gene: TRBV7-9
D gene: TRBD1
J gene: TRBJ1-2
CDR3 DNA: TGTGCCAGCAGCCCGGGACAGGGGGTTTATGGCTACACCTTC
CDR3 protein: CASSPGQGVYGYTF

clone size: -
V gene: TRBV6-1
D gene: -
J gene: TRBJ1-5
CDR3 DNA: TGTGCCAGCAGTGAAGGGACAGTCTATAGCAATCAGCCCCAGCATTTT
CDR3 protein: CASSEGTVYSNQPQHF

clone size: once
V gene: TRBV14
D gene: TRBD2
J gene: TRBJ2-3
CDR3 DNA: TGTGCCAGCAGCCAAGAATCTTTCCTAGCGGATCTCACAGATACGCAGTATTTT
CDR3 protein: CASSQESFLADLTDTQYF

clone size: -
V gene: TRBV7-7
D gene: -
J gene: TRBJ2-1
CDR3 DNA: TGTGCCAGCAGCTTGAACGTCGGGTCCTACAATGAGCAGTTCTTC
CDR3 protein: CASSLNVGSYNEQFF

clone size: -
V gene: TRBV5-6
D gene: TRBD1
J gene: TRBJ2-1
CDR3 DNA: TGTGCCAGCAGCTTGGGGGACAGTTACAATGAGCAGTTCTTC
CDR3 protein: CASSLGDSYNEQFF

clone size: -
V gene: TRBV5-6
D gene: -
J gene: TRBJ1-1
CDR3 DNA: TGTGCCAGCAGCTTGGGGGCAGGGTACACTGAAGCTTTCTTT
CDR3 protein: CASSLGAGYTEAFF

clone size: -
V gene: TRBV5-1
D gene: TRBD2
J gene: TRBJ2-5
CDR3 DNA: TGCGCCAGCAGCTTGGCCACTAGCGGGATAGGTGAGACCCAGTACTTC
CDR3 protein: CASSLATSGIGETQYF

clone size: -
V gene: TRBV5-6
D gene: -
J gene: TRBJ1-1
CDR3 DNA: TGTGCCAGCAGCTTGGGTTTGGGGATGGGGGCTTTCTTT
CDR3 protein: CASSLGLGMGAFF

clone size: -
V gene: TRBV30
D gene: TRBD1
J gene: TRBJ1-2
CDR3 DNA: TGTGCCGGTCAACGGACAGGGAATTTTTATGGCTACACCTTC
CDR3 protein: CAGQRTGNFYGYTF

clone size: -
V gene: TRBV7-6
D gene: TRBD1
J gene: TRBJ2-2
CDR3 DNA: TGTGCCAGCAGCCTATACAGGGGGAAGGACACCGGGGAGCTGTTTTTT
CDR3 protein: CASSLYRGKDTGELFF

clone size: -
V gene: TRBV2
D gene: TRBD2
J gene: TRBJ2-5
CDR3 DNA: TGTGCCAGCGAGCGGGGGCCGAAAGAGACCCAGTACTTC
CDR3 protein: CASERGPKETQYF

clone size: -
V gene: TRBV5-4
D gene: -
J gene: TRBJ1-2
CDR3 DNA: TGTGCCAGCAGCTTGGCGCCTGCGGAGGGCTACACCTTC
CDR3 protein: CASSLAPAEGYTF

clone size: -
V gene: TRBV7-2
D gene: -
J gene: TRBJ1-2
CDR3 DNA: TGTGCCAGCAGCTTAGCCCAGGTCGGGGGGCTGGATGGCTACACCTTC
CDR3 protein: CASSLAQVGGLDGYTF

clone size: once
V gene: TRBV10-3
D gene: TRBD2
J gene: TRBJ2-3
CDR3 DNA: TGTGCCATCAGTGAAGTGGCGGGGGAAGATACGCAGTATTTT
CDR3 protein: CAISEVAGEDTQYF

clone size: few
V gene: TRBV25-1
D gene: -
J gene: TRBJ2-7
CDR3 DNA: TGTGCCAGCGGGAGCTTCGAGCAGTACTTC
CDR3 protein: CASGSFEQYF

clone size: few
V gene: TRBV19
D gene: -
J gene: TRBJ1-5
CDR3 DNA: TGTGCCAGTAGTATAGTTACAGGGCCACAGCCCCAGCATTTT
CDR3 protein: CASSIVTGPQPQHF

clone size: -
V gene: TRBV5-4
D gene: -
J gene: TRBJ1-1
CDR3 DNA: TGTGCCAGCAGCTTGGCGGTCGAGAACACTGAAGCTTTCTTT
CDR3 protein: CASSLAVENTEAFF

clone size: -
V gene: TRBV27
D gene: -
J gene: TRBJ2-7
CDR3 DNA: TGTGCCAGCAGTTTCGAGCCATTTTACGAGCAGTACTTC
CDR3 protein: CASSFEPFYEQYF

clone size: -
V gene: TRBV19
D gene: -
J gene: TRBJ2-2
CDR3 DNA: TGTGCCAGTAGTACCCTGGGACAAGGAAGCGAATTGTTTTTT
CDR3 protein: CASSTLGQGSELFF

clone size: few
V gene: TRBV6-6
D gene: TRBD2
J gene: TRBJ2-3
CDR3 DNA: TGTGCCAGCAGTCACGGACTAGCGGGGGGGCCGACATTCACAGATACGCAGTATTTT
CDR3 protein: CASSHGLAGGPTFTDTQYF

clone size: -
V gene: TRBV19
D gene: TRBD1
J gene: TRBJ2-7
CDR3 DNA: TGTGCCAGTAGTGCTCCGGGACAGGGGGCGTACGAGCAGTACTTC
CDR3 protein: CASSAPGQGAYEQYF

clone size: -
V gene: TRBV5-1
D gene: TRBD2
J gene: TRBJ2-1
CDR3 DNA: TGCGCCAGCAGCTTGGCGCGGGAGGGCCGGAATGAGCAGTTCTTC
CDR3 protein: CASSLAREGRNEQFF

clone size: -
V gene: TRBV28
D gene: -
J gene: TRBJ2-7
CDR3 DNA: TGTGCCAGCAGTCGGCTACTTTCCTACGAGCAGTACTTC
CDR3 protein: CASSRLLSYEQYF

clone size: -
V gene: TRBV9
D gene: -
J gene: TRBJ2-6
CDR3 DNA: TGTGCCAGCAGCGAGCCGAACAGGGCTGGGGCCAACGTCCTGACTTTC
CDR3 protein: CASSEPNRAGANVLTF

clone size: -
V gene: TRBV5-1
D gene: TRBD1
J gene: TRBJ2-1
CDR3 DNA: TGCGCCAGCAGCTTGGCAGGGACAGGGGGCGGGAATGAGCAGTTCTTC
CDR3 protein: CASSLAGTGGGNEQFF

clone size: -
V gene: TRBV28
D gene: -
J gene: TRBJ1-3
CDR3 DNA: TGTGCCAGCAGTTTATTGGGGTACTCTGGAAACACCATATATTTT
CDR3 protein: CASSLLGYSGNTIYF

clone size: -
V gene: TRBV18
D gene: TRBD1
J gene: TRBJ2-5
CDR3 DNA: TGTGCCAGCTCATTAGGACAGGGCGGAGAGACCCAGTACTTC
CDR3 protein: CASSLGQGGETQYF

clone size: medium-sized
V gene: TRBV18
D gene: -
J gene: TRBJ2-2
CDR3 DNA: TGTGCCAGCTCCCCAGGACAAGGCAGCTTCACCGGGGAGCTGTTTTTT
CDR3 protein: CASSPGQGSFTGELFF

clone size: -
V gene: TRBV19
D gene: TRBD2
J gene: TRBJ2-1
CDR3 DNA: TGTGCCAGTAGTATTGCTAGCGGGAGTTTGTACAATGAGCAGTTCTTC
CDR3 protein: CASSIASGSLYNEQFF

clone size: -
V gene: TRBV27
D gene: -
J gene: TRBJ1-5
CDR3 DNA: TGTGCCAGCAGTTTGGCTCCAGGGACGGGCAATCAGCCCCAGCATTTT
CDR3 protein: CASSLAPGTGNQPQHF

clone size: -
V gene: TRBV7-9
D gene: -
J gene: TRBJ1-3
CDR3 DNA: TGTGCCAGCAGCTTAGGGGACCAATCGGGAAACACCATATATTTT
CDR3 protein: CASSLGDQSGNTIYF

clone size: -
V gene: TRBV4-1
D gene: -
J gene: TRBJ1-1
CDR3 DNA: TGCGCCAGCAGCCTGACCGGCCCCGACACTGAAGCTTTCTTT
CDR3 protein: CASSLTGPDTEAFF

clone size: few
V gene: TRBV19
D gene: -
J gene: TRBJ1-2
CDR3 DNA: TGTGCCAGTAGTCTTGAGGGGGTGGAGACTGGCTACACCTTC
CDR3 protein: CASSLEGVETGYTF

clone size: -
V gene: TRBV18
D gene: -
J gene: TRBJ2-7
CDR3 DNA: TGTGCCAGCTCACTTCCGGGACAATCCTACGAGCAGTACTTC
CDR3 protein: CASSLPGQSYEQYF

clone size: few
V gene: TRBV18
D gene: -
J gene: TRBJ1-5
CDR3 DNA: TGTGCCAGCTCACCGGGACTGGAAGAGCCCCAGCATTTT
CDR3 protein: CASSPGLEEPQHF

clone size: -
V gene: TRBV5-1
D gene: -
J gene: TRBJ1-1
CDR3 DNA: TGCGCCAGCAGCTTGTTGGACCTAGGTTTTCGCACTGAAGCTTTCTTT
CDR3 protein: CASSLLDLGFRTEAFF

clone size: once
V gene: TRBV7-9
D gene: TRBD1
J gene: TRBJ1-2
CDR3 DNA: TGTGCCAGCAGCGCGACCGGGACAGCAAACTATGGCTACACCTTC
CDR3 protein: CASSATGTANYGYTF

clone size: -
V gene: TRBV10-3
D gene: TRBD1
J gene: TRBJ2-3
CDR3 DNA: TGTGCCATCAGTGAAATTCAAGGCCGGGACAGGGTTCCAGCCACAGATACGCAGTATTTT
CDR3 protein: CAISEIQGRDRVPATDTQYF

clone size: -
V gene: TRBV11-2
D gene: -
J gene: TRBJ2-1
CDR3 DNA: TGTGCCAGCAGCTTAGATAGGAGGAATGAGCAGTTCTTC
CDR3 protein: CASSLDRRNEQFF

clone size: -
V gene: TRBV19
D gene: -
J gene: TRBJ1-1
CDR3 DNA: TGTGCCAGTAGCATTACAGCGAACACTGAAGCTTTCTTT
CDR3 protein: CASSITANTEAFF

clone size: once
V gene: TRBV28
D gene: -
J gene: TRBJ2-7
CDR3 DNA: TGTGCCAGCAGTGAAGTCTACGAGCAGTACTTC
CDR3 protein: CASSEVYEQYF

clone size: -
V gene: TRBV18
D gene: TRBD1
J gene: TRBJ1-5
CDR3 DNA: TGTGCCTCGACAGGGGATAGCAATCAGCCCCAGCATTTT
CDR3 protein: CASTGDSNQPQHF